The 28 T cell receptor beta chains presented below share a single source sample, sequenced in a study of OX40 agonist ivuxolimab in advanced cancers. This table comes from immunoSEQ multiplex PCR, and its TCRdb copy is limited to in-frame clones, with some not included. The sample has approximately 34,000 clones; roughly 79% are singletons. Material: CD4+ or CD8+ T cells sorted from blood, obtained in a trial of the OX40 agonist ivuxolimab. Receptors were obtained from an adult with an advanced solid tumor such as melanoma, head and neck, liver or kidney cancer.

The chain links TRBV2 to TRBJ1-2; perhaps TRBD1 as D (6 bases). The germline V and J ends were trimmed by 2 bases and 5 bases, with 9 bases remaining between them. The CDR3 totals 13 residues. CDR1 and CDR2 (germline): SNHLY, FYNNEI. The CDR3 sequence: CASSERQGYGYTF. The DNA of the CDR3 is TGTGCCAGCAGTGAACGTCAGGGGTATGGCTACACCTTC.

V gene TRBV7-9 combines with J gene TRBJ2-5; perhaps TRBD2 as D (5 bases). Deletions cut 1 base from V and 7 bases from J, with 19 bases between. The V gene's germline CDR1 is SEHNR and CDR2 FQNEAQ (reference sequence). The CDR3 sequence is 16 residues long. The CDR3 spells CASSLESGGSWVTQYF. The DNA for the CDR3 is TGTGCCAGCAGCTTAGAGTCCGGCGGGTCGTGGGTGACCCAGTACTTC.

The chain recombines TRBV20-1 with TRBJ2-7; D gene unclear. CDR3 length equals 11 residues. V lost 3 bases and J lost 7, with 10 bases in between. Germline V gives CDR1 DFQATT, CDR2 SNEGSKA (reference sequence). CDR3 protein: CSASSRREQYF. The CDR3 DNA reads TGCAGTGCTAGCTCCAGACGGGAGCAGTACTTC.

This chain connects TRBV7-6 to TRBJ2-1; D gene ambiguous. In germline, CDR1 is SGHVS, CDR2 FNYEAQ. V was trimmed by 6 bases and J by 4 bases, leaving 10 bases between them. The CDR3 runs to 13 residues. This CDR3 is CASRNDFYNEQFF. CDR3 DNA: TGTGCCAGCAGGAATGACTTTTACAATGAGCAGTTCTTC.

The chain couples TRBV15 to TRBJ1-2, with a possible D match to TRBD1 (6 bases). The CDR3 contains 16 residues. V was trimmed by 1 base and J by 3 bases, leaving 15 bases between them. CDR1 is LNHNV and CDR2 is YYDKDF in the germline V gene (reference sequence). CDR3 in amino acids: CATSRARDNRDYGYTF. The CDR3 coding sequence is TGTGCCACCAGCAGAGCCCGAGATAACAGGGACTATGGCTACACCTTC.

The CDR3 region is CASSLSGVNQPQHF. In DNA form, the CDR3 reads TGTGCCAGCTCACTCTCGGGGGTCAATCAGCCCCAGCATTTT. The chain carries TRBV18 and TRBJ1-5, with TRBD1 as a possible D gene (5 bases). CDR3 size: 14 residues. Germline V gene sequence: CDR1 KGHSH, CDR2 LQKENI. V gave up 4 bases and J gave up 3 bases, with 10 bases separating them.

The chain couples TRBV5-6 to TRBJ1-2; maybe TRBD1 (6 bases). Germline CDR1 is SGHDT and CDR2 is YYEEEE. This CDR3 spans 14 amino acids. With 4 bases removed from V and 7 bases from J, the gap between germline ends came to 17 bases. CDR3 sequence reads: CASSTQGRGGGYTF. As DNA, the CDR3 is TGTGCCAGCAGCACACAGGGAAGGGGAGGTGGCTACACCTTC.

The chain uses TRBV12-5 and TRBJ1-2, with D perhaps TRBD1 (5 bases). V was pared by 5 bases and J by 5 bases, with 18 bases between. Germline CDR1 LGHNT, CDR2 FRNRAP. The CDR3 covers 15 residues. This CDR3 is CASGAWGPLLYGYTF. Here the CDR3 DNA reads TGTGCTAGTGGTGCCTGGGGACCCCTTCTATATGGCTACACCTTC.

The chain has TRBV19 and TRBJ1-2, with D possibly TRBD1 on 5 matching bases. Germline CDR1 LNHDA, CDR2 SQIVND (reference sequence). Deletions cut 5 bases from V and 5 bases from J, with 18 bases between. The CDR3 has 15 amino acids. CDR3 DNA sequence: TGTGCCAGTAGTCCATCACGCGGGGCGCAGTATGGCTACACCTTC. Protein sequence: CASSPSRGAQYGYTF. Looking up the rest from reference TRBV19 and TRBJ1-2 gives the full variable domain: DGGITQSPKYLFRKEGQNVTLSCEQNLNHDAMYWYRQDPGQGLRLIYYSQIVNDFQKGDIAEGYSVSREKKESFPLTVTSAQKNPTAFYLCASSPSRGAQYGYTFGSGTRLTVV.

The chain has TRBV28 and TRBJ1-1; D is undetermined. This CDR3 region has 14 residues. CDR1 and CDR2 from the germline V gene are MDHEN and SYDVKM. Trimming took off 5 bases at V and 5 bases at J, with 15 bases between the two ends. The CDR3 here is CASSPPQVFTEAFF. The CDR3 bases are TGTGCCAGCAGTCCTCCCCAGGTTTTTACTGAAGCTTTCTTT.

The genes are TRBV27 and TRBJ2-5; the D gene is possibly TRBD1 (6 bases). Matching the DNA end better, TRBJ2-7 makes the J call doubtful. The CDR3 spans 14 residues. Germline values: CDR1 MNHEY, CDR2 SMNVEV (reference sequence). CDR3 region: CASSLMGSGDEQYF. DNA for the CDR3: TGTGCCAGCAGTTTAATGGGGTCAGGGGACGAGCAGTACTTC.

V and J are TRBV6-6 and TRBJ1-5, with D hard to call. CDR3 length: 13 residues. Germline V gives CDR1 MNHNY, CDR2 SVGAGI (reference sequence). V lost 5 bases and J 4 bases, leaving 9 bases between the germline ends. This chain's CDR3 is CASSPHMNQPQHF. Written as DNA, the CDR3 is TGTGCCAGCAGTCCACACATGAATCAGCCCCAGCATTTT.

This clone was picked up one time. The chain links TRBV6-5 to TRBJ1-3, with a tentative D call TRBD1 (5 bases). This CDR3 has 15 residues. Trimming removed 6 bases from V and 2 bases from J, with 14 bases in between. Per germline, CDR1 MNHEY and CDR2 SVGAGI. The CDR3 protein is CASSPVGGPGNTIYF. The CDR3 DNA follows: TGTGCCAGCAGCCCTGTCGGGGGACCTGGAAACACCATATATTTT.

The chain uses TRBV28 and TRBJ2-7; no clear D. Trimming left V 4 bases short and J 2 bases short, with 9 bases between. Germline lookup yields CDR1 MDHEN and CDR2 SYDVKM. The CDR3 consists of 13 residues. CDR3 bases: TGTGCCAGCAGTTCGTCCCGGACCTACGAGCAGTACTTC. Its protein is CASSSSRTYEQYF.

This clone has only a few counts. The chain uses TRBV30 and TRBJ1-5, with a tentative D call TRBD1 (6 bases). V dropped 3 bases and J dropped 0 bases, with 12 bases sitting between them. Germline V gives CDR1 GTSNPN, CDR2 SVGIG (reference sequence). This CDR3 is 15 amino acids long. In DNA form, the CDR3 reads TGTGCCTGGAGCAGTACAGGGATTAGCAATCAGCCCCAGCATTTT. Translation gives CAWSSTGISNQPQHF.

The chain recombines TRBV27 with TRBJ2-3; D unclear. CDR3 length: 14 residues. V lost 2 bases and J 2 bases, leaving 8 bases between the germline ends. Looked up from germline, CDR1 is MNHEY and CDR2 is SMNVEV (reference sequence). CDR3 region: CASSLRRTTDTQYF. CDR3 in DNA: TGTGCCAGCAGTTTACGGCGGACCACAGATACGCAGTATTTT.

V and J are TRBV7-8 and TRBJ2-2; the match to TRBD1 covers 7 bases. CDR1 and CDR2 from the germline V gene are SGHVS and FQNEAQ. V dropped 5 bases and J dropped 8; count of bases not matched to a gene: 11. The CDR3 contains 15 residues. The DNA of the CDR3 is TGTGCCAGCAGCCAAGGGACAGCTAGATCTGGGGAGCTGTTTTTT. Translating it yields CASSQGTARSGELFF.

V usage is TRBV5-1 and J usage is TRBJ1-2; 7 positions match TRBD1. With 0 bases clipped from V and 7 bases from J, the junction kept 9 bases outside the gene matches. There are 15 residues in the CDR3. Germline V CDR1 and CDR2: SGHRS, YFSETQ. DNA for the CDR3: TGCGCCAGCAGCTTGGAGACAGGGACGGTCCGTGGCTACACCTTC. This codes for CASSLETGTVRGYTF.

V and J are TRBV18 and TRBJ2-5, with 9 positions matching TRBD1. The CDR3 runs to 14 residues. In germline, CDR1 is KGHSH, CDR2 LQKENI. V trimming: 3 bases; J trimming: 7 bases; junction bases outside the gene matches: 6. The CDR3 reads CASSPGQGLGTQYF. In DNA form, the CDR3 reads TGTGCCAGCTCACCGGGACAGGGTCTGGGGACCCAGTACTTC.

This chain links TRBV7-6 with TRBJ1-3, with D uncertain. Germline V gene data show CDR1 as SGHVS and CDR2 as FNYEAQ. The CDR3 totals 15 residues. V was trimmed by 3 bases and J by 4 bases, leaving 13 bases between them. CDR3 amino acids: CASSFSPNPGNTIYF. CDR3 coding DNA: TGTGCCAGCAGCTTCTCGCCAAATCCCGGAAACACCATATATTTT. The variable domain in full, completed from reference TRBV7-6 and TRBJ1-3, reads GAGVSQSPRYKVTKRGQDVALRCDPISGHVSLYWYRQALGQGPEFLTYFNYEAQQDKSGLPNDRFSAERPEGSISTLTIQRTEQRDSAMYRCASSFSPNPGNTIYFGEGSWLTVV.

The CDR3 loop reads CASSQERGGLAGGPRTDTQYF. The CDR3 nucleotides read TGCGCCAGCAGCCAAGAGCGCGGCGGACTAGCGGGAGGGCCTAGGACAGATACGCAGTATTTT. The genes are TRBV4-3 and TRBJ2-3; TRBD2 aligns across 15 bases. The CDR3 totals 21 residues. CDR1 and CDR2 from the germline V gene are LGHNA and YSLEER. J lost 3 bases, V lost 0 bases, and 13 bases had no gene match.

This clone was found a few times. The CDR3 loop reads CASSPGGLSGDDNEQFF. The CDR3, as DNA: TGTGCCAGCAGCCCCGGGGGATTGAGCGGGGATGACAATGAGCAGTTCTTC. The J gene is TRBJ2-1, the V gene TRBV7-9, with 7 bases identical to TRBD2. The CDR3 has 17 amino acids. V dropped 5 bases and J dropped 5; count of bases not matched to a gene: 15. The V gene's germline CDR1 is SEHNR and CDR2 FQNEAQ (reference sequence).

The V gene is TRBV7-2, the J gene TRBJ1-1, with no clear D. CDR1 and CDR2 (germline): SGHTA, FQGNSA. This CDR3 contains 13 residues. The germline V and J ends were trimmed by 9 bases and 5 bases, with 16 bases remaining between them. CDR3 in DNA: TGTGCCAGTGAACAGAACCTGAGGACTGAAGCTTTCTTT. Its protein product is CASEQNLRTEAFF.

This chain uses TRBV9 with TRBJ1-2; tentative D call: TRBD1 (6 bases). V gave up 4 bases and J gave up 0 bases, with 22 bases separating them. This CDR3 is built from 18 residues. Per germline, CDR1 SGDLS and CDR2 YYNGEE. CDR3 sequence: CASSTRGDIRPTNYGYTF. The CDR3 nucleotides read TGTGCCAGCAGCACCCGGGGGGACATTAGACCTACTAACTATGGCTACACCTTC. Together with reference TRBV9 and TRBJ1-2, the CDR3 gives the full variable domain: DSGVTQTPKHLITATGQRVTLRCSPRSGDLSVYWYQQSLDQGLQFLIQYYNGEERAKGNILERFSAQQFPDLHSELNLSSLELGDSALYFCASSTRGDIRPTNYGYTFGSGTRLTVV.

This clone was seen a single time. The rearrangement joins TRBV7-9 to TRBJ2-3; no firm D call. V lost 5 bases to trimming and J lost 0 bases, with 9 bases between them. This CDR3 is 14 amino acids long. From germline, CDR1 is SEHNR and CDR2 FQNEAQ (reference sequence). The CDR3 loop is CASSPYGSTDTQYF. The CDR3 nucleotides read TGTGCCAGCAGCCCCTACGGTAGCACAGATACGCAGTATTTT.

The rearrangement joins TRBV4-1 to TRBJ1-2; 8 bases fit TRBD1. CDR1 and CDR2 (germline): MGHRA, YSYEKL. With V trimmed by 4 bases and J by 4 bases, 5 bases remained unmatched. The CDR3 length is 14 residues. Written as DNA, the CDR3 is TGCGCCAGCAGCCGGACAGGGTTTAGCTATGGCTACACCTTC. It is translated as CASSRTGFSYGYTF.

The chain employs TRBV7-9 and TRBJ2-3; D perhaps matches TRBD1 (5 bases). This CDR3 has 16 residues. V was shortened by 6 bases and J by 2 bases, with 18 bases between the two germline ends. Germline CDR1 is SEHNR and CDR2 is FQNEAQ (reference sequence). In DNA, the CDR3 is TGTGCCAGCAGAAAAAAGGGGTCAGGGATCACAGATACGCAGTATTTT. Encoded protein: CASRKKGSGITDTQYF.

This clone was detected only once. The CDR3, as DNA: TGCGCCAGCAGCTTGGGGACAGCCGGTGGTGAGCAGTTCTTC. Translated, it gives CASSLGTAGGEQFF. The rearrangement links TRBV5-1 to TRBJ2-1; D is possibly TRBD1 (6 bases). V was cut by 0 bases and J by 9 bases, with 13 bases left in between. The germline CDR1 and CDR2 sequences are SGHRS and YFSETQ. This CDR3 has 14 amino acids.